The 19 T cell receptor beta chains below all came from one sample that was sequenced in a study of T-cell memory formation after mild COVID-19. A single record per CDR3 protein comes from TCRdb applying MiXCR to the 5' RACE reads. The sample yields 85,000 to 120,000 distinct CDR3 sequences, approximately 17% seen once. The sample consisted of PBMCs or a T cell subset sorted from them (not recorded which). The receptors come from an adult woman who had mild COVID-19 (a few samples of this study predate the infection). Cell type and time point are not known.

This chain joins TRBV4-1 and TRBJ2-1; 15 bases are shared with TRBD2. The CDR3 contains 17 residues. Germline values: CDR1 MGHRA, CDR2 YSYEKL. V lost 3 bases, J lost 7 bases, and 7 bases stayed unmatched. Here the CDR3 reads CASSHGTSGGPRNEQFF. CDR3 in DNA: TGCGCCAGCAGCCACGGGACTAGCGGGGGGCCGAGAAATGAGCAGTTCTTC.

The CDR3 DNA reads TGTGCCACCAGCAGAGATGCGGGAGGGCCAGAGACCCAGTACTTC. Protein: CATSRDAGGPETQYF. The V and J genes are TRBV15 and TRBJ2-5, with 9 nucleotides matching TRBD2. The V gene's germline CDR1 is LNHNV and CDR2 YYDKDF (reference sequence). The V segment lost 0 bases and the J segment 4 bases; nucleotides outside the gene matches: 3. The CDR3 contains 15 residues.

This clonotype was seen only a few times. The chain joins TRBV7-9 to TRBJ2-1; TRBD2 aligns across 8 bases. Germline CDR1 and CDR2: SEHNR and FQNEAQ (reference sequence). The CDR3 has 16 residues. V shed 3 bases and J 7 bases; nucleotides not matched to a gene: 11. CDR3: CASSLGGLAHLNEQFF. The DNA of the CDR3 is TGTGCCAGCAGCTTGGGCGGACTAGCTCACCTTAATGAGCAGTTCTTC.

This clonotype came up many times. J is TRBJ1-1 and V is TRBV19; D is perhaps TRBD1 (5 bases). The CDR3 length is 13 residues. Germline CDR1 and CDR2: LNHDA and SQIVND (reference sequence). With 3 bases removed from V and 5 bases from J, the gap between germline ends came to 10 bases. CDR3 sequence (DNA): TGTGCCAGTAGTATGGACATAAGAACTGAAGCTTTCTTT. It translates to CASSMDIRTEAFF.

This sequence joins TRBV9 and TRBJ1-1; D may be TRBD1 (6 bases). The germline V gene encodes CDR1 SGDLS and CDR2 YYNGEE. The CDR3 sequence is 14 residues long. V was clipped by 0 bases and J by 8 bases, with 14 bases between them. CDR3 amino acids: CASSVGLGGLEAFF. Here the CDR3 DNA reads TGTGCCAGCAGCGTAGGTCTGGGGGGCCTGGAAGCTTTCTTT.

This chain connects TRBV7-2 to TRBJ2-1; TRBD2 matches 11 bases. The CDR3 extends over 15 amino acids. V shed 3 bases and J 6 bases; nucleotides not matched to a gene: 4. Per the germline V gene, CDR1 is SGHTA and CDR2 is FQGNSA. Here the CDR3 reads CASSLFLAGGNEQFF. CDR3 in DNA: TGTGCCAGCAGCTTGTTCCTAGCGGGAGGCAATGAGCAGTTCTTC.

The genes are TRBV5-5 and TRBJ2-7; D remains unclear. V was pared by 6 bases and J by 5 bases, with 12 bases between. Germline CDR1 is SGHKS and CDR2 is YYEKEE (reference sequence). This CDR3 has 12 residues. The CDR3 bases are TGTGCCAGCACCCTTGGTTCCCACGAGCAGTACTTC. Protein: CASTLGSHEQYF.

V gene TRBV11-3 combines with J gene TRBJ2-1; possibly TRBD2 for D (6 bases). The CDR3 totals 17 residues. V dropped 4 bases and J dropped 0 bases, with 16 bases sitting between them. CDR1 is SGHNT, CDR2 YENEEA, per germline. The CDR3 here is CASSSTASASSYNEQFF. The DNA for the CDR3 is TGTGCCAGCAGCTCCACGGCTAGCGCAAGCTCCTACAATGAGCAGTTCTTC.

This clonotype was seen only a few times. V and J are TRBV24-1 and TRBJ2-3; the D gene is possibly TRBD2 (5 bases). Germline V lookup: CDR1 KGHDR, CDR2 SFDVKD. The CDR3 loop spans 14 amino acids. The ends were cut back, 5 bases at V and 4 bases at J, with 12 bases in the middle. The CDR3 coding sequence is TGTGCCACCAGTGGTCGGGGAGCGGCAGATACGCAGTATTTT. This sequence encodes CATSGRGAADTQYF.

This clonotype was observed a few times. The rearrangement links TRBV7-9 to TRBJ1-1; D is undetermined. There are 12 residues in the CDR3. Trimming shortened V by 3 bases and J by 6 bases, and 8 bases separated the two germline ends. Germline CDR1 SEHNR, CDR2 FQNEAQ (reference sequence). CDR3 sequence: CASSFGTAEAFF. The CDR3 DNA sequence: TGTGCCAGCAGCTTCGGCACCGCTGAAGCTTTCTTT.

This clonotype was seen only a few times. V gene TRBV6-6 combines with J gene TRBJ1-2, with D maybe TRBD1 (5 bases). Trimming took 4 bases from V and 8 from J, leaving 14 bases between them. Germline values: CDR1 MNHNY, CDR2 SVGAGI (reference sequence). CDR3 size: 13 residues. CDR3 region: CASSSSGMEGYTF. The CDR3 DNA sequence: TGTGCCAGCAGTTCTTCAGGGATGGAGGGCTACACCTTC.

This clonotype occurred a few times. The chain uses TRBV29-1 and TRBJ2-7, with 7 bases matching TRBD2. Trimming removed 7 bases from V and 3 bases from J; junction bases left unmatched: 9. CDR3 length equals 13 residues. Germline CDR1 is SQVTM and CDR2 is ANQGSEA. The CDR3 region has the DNA TGCAGCGCTGCAGGGACTATCAACTACGAGCAGTACTTC. Protein: CSAAGTINYEQYF.

CDR3: CASSDGQGNDEQYF. The CDR3 region has the DNA TGCGCCAGCAGCGACGGACAGGGGAACGACGAGCAGTACTTC. This chain connects TRBV5-1 to TRBJ2-7; TRBD1 matches 9 bases. The length of the CDR3 is 14 residues. Trimming cost V 4 bases and J 5 bases; bases outside gene matches: 7. The V gene's germline CDR1 is SGHRS and CDR2 YFSETQ.

This clonotype appeared a few times. The chain uses TRBV24-1 and TRBJ2-3; D call uncertain. The germline V and J ends were trimmed by 1 base and 1 base, with 8 bases remaining between them. This CDR3 is built from 15 residues. CDR1 and CDR2 (germline): KGHDR, SFDVKD. The CDR3 loop reads CATSDLTDRTDTQYF. The CDR3 DNA is TGTGCCACCAGTGATTTAACGGACCGCACAGATACGCAGTATTTT.

This clonotype has a count of ten or more. The J gene is TRBJ2-7, the V gene TRBV20-1; D may be TRBD1 (6 bases). CDR3 length equals 13 residues. The V end was cut by 3 bases, the J end by 2 bases, with 11 bases between. Germline values: CDR1 DFQATT, CDR2 SNEGSKA (reference sequence). The CDR3 DNA reads TGCAGTGCTAGGGACAGTGAAACCTACGAGCAGTACTTC. This sequence encodes CSARDSETYEQYF.

V gene TRBV7-9 combines with J gene TRBJ1-1; a possible D gene is TRBD1 (6 bases). Germline loops: CDR1 SEHNR, CDR2 FQNEAQ (reference sequence). Trimming stripped 5 bases from V and 6 bases from J, with 13 bases between. CDR3 length: 13 residues. CDR3 nucleotides: TGTGCCAGCAGCCCAGGGGCTTACTCTGAAGCTTTCTTT. Amino acids: CASSPGAYSEAFF.

J is TRBJ1-1 and V is TRBV5-1; 7 nucleotides match TRBD1. The CDR3 contains 15 residues. The germline gives CDR1 SGHRS, CDR2 YFSETQ. V trimming: 2 bases; J trimming: 0 bases; junction bases outside the gene matches: 4. CDR3 in amino acids: CASSLGQAMNTEAFF. The CDR3, as DNA: TGCGCCAGCAGCTTAGGACAGGCGATGAACACTGAAGCTTTCTTT.

This clonotype was seen only a few times. This chain links TRBV20-1 with TRBJ1-2; no reliable D call. The CDR3 is 15 residues long. Germline values: CDR1 DFQATT, CDR2 SNEGSKA (reference sequence). V was pared by 5 bases and J by 4 bases, with 20 bases between. DNA of the CDR3: TGCAGTGCTCAGTCGTGGCAGAATCCCTCCTATGGCTACACCTTC. Its protein is CSAQSWQNPSYGYTF.

The chain recombines TRBV5-6 with TRBJ1-1; the match to TRBD1 covers 12 bases. Germline CDR1 and CDR2: SGHDT and YYEEEE. This CDR3 spans 13 amino acids. With 0 bases clipped from V and 11 bases from J, the junction kept 2 bases outside the gene matches. In DNA form, the CDR3 reads TGTGCCAGCAGCTTGGGGGACAGGGGGCACGCTTTCTTT. The encoded protein is CASSLGDRGHAFF.